Below are 30 T cell receptor beta chains sequenced from a single sample in a study of cytomegalovirus exposure and HLA in healthy donors. With 60 Vbeta and 13 Jbeta primers, the PCR was carried out. TCRdb's table, derived via immunoSEQ multiplex PCR, lists solely in-frame clones and lacks some. The table lists 100,000 to 120,000 clones, around 72% of them singletons, with around 2.1% in the top ten. The sequencing sample was made of PBMCs. The receptors come from a man aged 30 to 39 in good health and CMV-seronegative.

The chain has TRBV18 and TRBJ2-1; a weak D match, TRBD1 (6 bases). CDR3 length: 15 residues. V dropped 0 bases and J dropped 7 bases, with 13 bases sitting between them. Per the germline V gene, CDR1 is KGHSH and CDR2 is LQKENI. The CDR3 DNA reads as TGTGCCAGCTCACCACCCACAGGGATGGGGAATGAGCAGTTCTTC. This translates into CASSPPTGMGNEQFF.

The chain combines TRBV7-2 with TRBJ2-2; weak D call: TRBD1 (6 bases). The CDR3 has 14 residues. CDR1 SGHTA and CDR2 FQGNSA come from the germline V gene. V was clipped by 3 bases and J by 6 bases, with 11 bases between them. In DNA form, the CDR3 reads TGTGCCAGCAGCTTTGGGGGCTCGGCCGGGGAGCTGTTTTTT. It translates to CASSFGGSAGELFF.

DNA of the CDR3: TGTGCCAGCTCACCACCGGGCTCGTACACTGAAGCTTTCTTT. It yields the protein CASSPPGSYTEAFF. The rearrangement links TRBV18 to TRBJ1-1; unclear D gene. Between the trimmed V and J ends, which lost 0 bases and 3 bases, there was a span of 8 bases. Germline CDR1 and CDR2: KGHSH and LQKENI. The CDR3 length is 14 residues.

This clone was counted a single time. This chain links TRBV29-1 with TRBJ2-3; D possibly corresponds to TRBD1 (5 bases). V gave up 1 base and J gave up 6 bases, with 14 bases separating them. From germline, CDR1 is SQVTM and CDR2 ANQGSEA. The CDR3 is 14 residues long. CDR3 loop: CSVEGQQGTDTQYF. CDR3 DNA sequence: TGCAGCGTTGAAGGACAGCAGGGTACGGATACGCAGTATTTT.

This clone was seen more than once but under ten times. The chain recombines TRBV4-3 with TRBJ1-3, with 9 bases fitting TRBD1. Germline V gives CDR1 LGHNA, CDR2 YSLEER. The CDR3 extends over 16 amino acids. Germline trimming cut 1 base from V and 5 bases from J; bases unmatched to any gene: 6. CDR3 sequence reads: CASSQVGTGGRNTIYF. The CDR3 nucleotides read TGCGCCAGCAGCCAAGTCGGAACAGGGGGCAGAAACACCATATATTTT.

The V and J genes are TRBV6-5 and TRBJ2-7; D not resolved. This CDR3 spans 14 amino acids. Germline V gene lookup returns CDR1 MNHEY and CDR2 SVGAGI. The germline V and J ends were trimmed by 6 bases and 5 bases, with 17 bases remaining between them. CDR3 amino acids: CASRQDFASDEQYF. The CDR3 nucleotides are TGTGCCAGCAGACAAGACTTTGCCTCGGACGAGCAGTACTTC.

This chain uses TRBV7-6 with TRBJ1-5, with D unclear. The germline V gene encodes CDR1 SGHVS and CDR2 FNYEAQ. CDR3 size: 17 residues. Trimming removed 5 bases at V and 6 bases at J, with 23 bases between. CDR3 residues: CASSRMVDGMGAQPQHF. The CDR3 DNA reads as TGTGCCAGCAGCCGAATGGTCGACGGCATGGGCGCTCAGCCCCAGCATTTT.

The genes are TRBV27 and TRBJ1-2; 8 bases map to TRBD1. Germline CDR1 is MNHEY and CDR2 is SMNVEV (reference sequence). This CDR3 comprises 15 residues. The trim removed 2 bases at V and 3 bases at J, leaving 5 bases unmatched. This chain's CDR3 is CASSLAGGADYGYTF. CDR3 nucleotides: TGTGCCAGCAGTTTAGCAGGGGGCGCAGACTATGGCTACACCTTC.

This clone was found a few times. This sequence joins TRBV10-2 and TRBJ1-5, with TRBD1 matching over 7 bases. The CDR3 totals 14 residues. Germline values: CDR1 WSHSY, CDR2 SAAADI. V was pared by 6 bases and J by 0 bases, with 2 bases of the junction left unmatched. In nucleotides, the CDR3 is TGCGCCAGCAGCGACAGGGATAGCAATCAGCCCCAGCATTTT. Protein: CASSDRDSNQPQHF.

For the CDR3, the DNA is TGTGCCAGCAGCTTGGGTTCAGGACAGGGGAACTACGAGCAGTACTTC. It specifies CASSLGSGQGNYEQYF. V and J are TRBV5-8 and TRBJ2-7; TRBD1 agrees at 9 bases. Trimming cost V 0 bases and J 3 bases; bases outside gene matches: 7. The germline V gene encodes CDR1 SGHTS and CDR2 YDEGEE. The CDR3 runs to 16 residues.

A few counts support this clone. The V call is TRBV7-9, the J call TRBJ1-2; 8 bases fit TRBD1. With V trimmed by 0 bases and J by 1 base, 7 bases remained unmatched. Germline V gene data show CDR1 as SEHNR and CDR2 as FQNEAQ (reference sequence). CDR3 size: 17 residues. CDR3 region: CASSLAGETGDNYGYTF. As DNA, the CDR3 is TGTGCCAGCAGCTTAGCGGGAGAGACAGGGGATAACTATGGCTACACCTTC.

V and J are TRBV5-1 and TRBJ2-1; 11 positions agree with TRBD2. This CDR3 is 15 amino acids long. Germline CDR1 reads SGHRS; CDR2 reads YFSETQ. Trimming took 2 bases from V and 8 from J; bases not matched to a gene: 6. The CDR3 coding sequence is TGCGCCAGCAGCTTCTCACTAGCGGGAGCCTATGAGCAGTTCTTC. Translated, it gives CASSFSLAGAYEQFF.

The chain recombines TRBV5-6 with TRBJ2-7; 9 bases match TRBD1. The CDR3 is made up of 15 amino acids. Germline CDR1 reads SGHDT; CDR2 reads YYEEEE. Losses at the gene ends were 3 bases for V and 4 bases for J; bases not matched to a gene: 8. The CDR3 coding sequence is TGTGCCAGCAGCTACCCGACAGGGGGATCATACGAGCAGTACTTC. The encoded protein is CASSYPTGGSYEQYF.

The chain joins TRBV2 to TRBJ1-3, with TRBD1 matching 9 bases. This CDR3 contains 13 residues. In germline, CDR1 is SNHLY, CDR2 FYNNEI. After removal of 6 bases from V and 6 bases from J, the junction contained 3 bases not matched to a gene. CDR3 residues: CASSRDRENTIYF. In DNA, the CDR3 is TGTGCCAGCAGCCGGGACAGGGAAAACACCATATATTTT.

In this sample, this clone turned up a few times. The gene calls are TRBV5-5 and TRBJ2-7; 11 bases line up with TRBD1. The germline CDR1 and CDR2 sequences are SGHKS and YYEKEE (reference sequence). This CDR3 region has 14 residues. V shed 5 bases, J shed 6 bases, and the junction held 7 bases outside the gene matches. For the CDR3, the DNA is TGTGCCAGCAGGACGGGACAGGGGGATGGCGAGCAGTACTTC. Its protein is CASRTGQGDGEQYF.

The chain has TRBV7-2 and TRBJ1-5; D remains unclear. Germline lookup yields CDR1 SGHTA and CDR2 FQGNSA. CDR3 length: 15 amino acids. With 1 base removed from V and 0 bases from J, the gap between germline ends came to 7 bases. The CDR3 DNA reads TGTGCCAGCAGCTTAGTGGCCCATAGCAATCAGCCCCAGCATTTT. Translation: CASSLVAHSNQPQHF.

This clone was observed a handful of times. The chain recombines TRBV28 with TRBJ1-1; 7 bases agree with TRBD1. The trim removed 8 bases at V and 7 bases at J, leaving 13 bases unmatched. Germline CDR1 is MDHEN and CDR2 is SYDVKM. The CDR3 has 14 residues. CDR3 bases: TGTGCCAGCCTTCGATCCGACAGGGCAAATGAAGCTTTCTTT. Amino acid sequence: CASLRSDRANEAFF.

V is TRBV10-3 and J is TRBJ1-4, with D tentatively TRBD1 (5 bases). This CDR3 region has 14 residues. In germline, CDR1 is ENHRY, CDR2 SYGVKD. Deletions cut 2 bases from V and 8 bases from J, with 12 bases between. The CDR3 sequence is CAISEGQGQEKLFF. The CDR3 DNA reads TGTGCCATCAGTGAGGGGCAGGGTCAAGAAAAACTGTTTTTT.

The chain recombines TRBV28 with TRBJ2-5, with D tentatively TRBD1 (5 bases). The ends were cut back, 3 bases at V and 3 bases at J, with 11 bases in the middle. CDR3 length: 14 residues. Germline V gives CDR1 MDHEN, CDR2 SYDVKM. The CDR3 sequence: CASSFFTGEETQYF. The CDR3 bases are TGTGCCAGCAGTTTTTTCACAGGAGAAGAGACCCAGTACTTC.

The chain employs TRBV14 and TRBJ1-6, with TRBD1 identical over 7 bases. The J segment lost 9 bases and the V segment lost 5 bases, leaving 7 bases of the junction unmatched. The length of the CDR3 is 14 residues. From germline, CDR1 is SGHDN and CDR2 FVKESK. CDR3 bases: TGTGCCAGCAGCGGGAACAGGGGTTTTTCACCCCTCCACTTT. This sequence encodes CASSGNRGFSPLHF.

This clone occurred a few times. This chain links TRBV4-1 with TRBJ2-3, with D hard to call. Germline CDR1 and CDR2: MGHRA and YSYEKL. The CDR3 consists of 16 residues. Trimming removed 3 bases from V and 0 bases from J, with 13 bases in between. In nucleotides, the CDR3 is TGCGCCAGCAGCCACCCGGAGCCTCGGAGCACAGATACGCAGTATTTT. Protein sequence: CASSHPEPRSTDTQYF.

The chain recombines TRBV6-1 with TRBJ2-7, with 10 bases lining up with TRBD2. Germline lookup yields CDR1 MNHNS and CDR2 SASEGT. The CDR3 loop spans 15 amino acids. V dropped 3 bases and J dropped 4; count of bases not matched to a gene: 6. CDR3 protein: CASSEAWTSGYEQYF. CDR3 in DNA: TGTGCCAGCAGTGAGGCCTGGACTAGCGGTTACGAGCAGTACTTC.

The V call is TRBV6-5, the J call TRBJ1-2, with D possibly TRBD1 on 6 matching bases. With 0 bases removed from V and 5 bases from J, the gap between germline ends came to 16 bases. Germline lookup yields CDR1 MNHEY and CDR2 SVGAGI. The CDR3 sequence is 16 residues long. CDR3 amino acids: CASSYSTGEKGYGYTF. CDR3 nucleotide sequence: TGTGCCAGCAGTTACTCGACAGGCGAAAAAGGATATGGCTACACCTTC.

This chain joins TRBV2 and TRBJ2-3, with D uncertain. V lost 3 bases to trimming and J lost 6 bases, with 13 bases between them. Germline values: CDR1 SNHLY, CDR2 FYNNEI. This CDR3 comprises 14 residues. The CDR3 DNA reads TGTGCCAGCAGTGAGTTGGCGGAGCTGGATACGCAGTATTTT. It is translated as CASSELAELDTQYF.

Worth noting for this clone: An end of the junction does not agree with germline; a read error may underlie this. Other DNA sequences of this sample code for an identical CDR3. The chain combines TRBV4-2 with TRBJ1-4; perhaps TRBD1 as D (6 bases). CDR1 LGHNA and CDR2 YNFKEQ come from the germline V gene. The CDR3 length is 13 residues. The CDR3 DNA follows: TGTGCCAGCAGCCAACCGCCGGGACACCTCCAAGTCTTT. Translation: CASSQPPGHLQVF.

The CDR3 DNA follows: TGTGCCAGCAGCCAAGATTACCTCAGCGGGAGGACAGATACGCAGTATTTT. Translation: CASSQDYLSGRTDTQYF. The V and J genes are TRBV4-2 and TRBJ2-3; the match to TRBD2 covers 9 bases. This CDR3 is built from 17 residues. Germline CDR1 and CDR2: LGHNA and YNFKEQ. With V trimmed by 0 bases and J by 3 bases, 7 bases remained unmatched.

V and J are TRBV6-6 and TRBJ2-4; possibly TRBD1 for D (6 bases). From germline, CDR1 is MNHNY and CDR2 SVGAGI (reference sequence). Trimming pared 5 bases from V and 2 bases from J, leaving 13 bases between. The CDR3 consists of 15 residues. The CDR3 loop reads CASSPTGGSKNIQYF. CDR3 nucleotides: TGTGCCAGCAGTCCAACTGGGGGCTCCAAAAACATTCAGTACTTC.

This clone came up a few times. V is TRBV28 and J is TRBJ2-1; 7 bases match TRBD1. V shed 5 bases and J 5 bases; nucleotides not matched to a gene: 3. The CDR3 length is 13 residues. In germline, CDR1 is MDHEN, CDR2 SYDVKM. CDR3 loop: CASSIQGNNEQFF. The CDR3 DNA is TGTGCCAGCAGTATACAGGGGAACAATGAGCAGTTCTTC.

The rearrangement joins TRBV19 to TRBJ2-7, with D unclear. Germline loops: CDR1 LNHDA, CDR2 SQIVND (reference sequence). The V gene lost 2 bases and the J gene lost 5 bases, with 7 bases spanning the gap. The CDR3 sequence is 12 residues long. CDR3 nucleotides: TGTGCCAGTAGTATATCGACAAACGAGCAGTACTTC. Its translation is CASSISTNEQYF.

V is TRBV29-1 and J is TRBJ2-5, with TRBD2 matching over 7 bases. The CDR3 is 14 amino acids. Germline CDR1 is SQVTM and CDR2 is ANQGSEA. The ends lost 4 bases at V and 7 bases at J; junction bases unmatched: 12. CDR3 DNA sequence: TGCAGCGTTGTCTATGAGCGGGGCCTGGGGACCCAGTACTTC. This sequence encodes CSVVYERGLGTQYF.